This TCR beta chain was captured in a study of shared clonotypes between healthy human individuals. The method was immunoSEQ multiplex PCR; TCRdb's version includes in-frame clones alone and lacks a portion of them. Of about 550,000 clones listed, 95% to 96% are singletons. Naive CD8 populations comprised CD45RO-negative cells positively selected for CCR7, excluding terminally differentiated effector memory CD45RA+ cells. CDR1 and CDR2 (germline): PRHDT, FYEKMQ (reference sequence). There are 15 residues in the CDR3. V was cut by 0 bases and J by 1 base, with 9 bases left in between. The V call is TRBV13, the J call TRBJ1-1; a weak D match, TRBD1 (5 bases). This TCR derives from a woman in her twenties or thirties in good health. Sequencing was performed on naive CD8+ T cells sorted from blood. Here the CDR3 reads CASSLGTGGNTEAFF. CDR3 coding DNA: TGTGCCAGCAGCTTAGGTACAGGTGGGAACACTGAAGCTTTCTTT.